This section outlines one T cell receptor beta chain sequence together with its context. The antigen is not known. The entry originates in a study of T cell repertoires in ileal Crohn's disease. Findings and limits, study-wide: Active smokers at surgery had more clonal expansions than non-smokers. Every patient over 26.8% clonality showed endoscopic recurrence.

The protocol was immunoSEQ multiplex PCR, while the TCRdb copy is restricted to in-frame clones and leaves out a portion. In the table there are about 5,400 clones, roughly two thirds of which are singletons. Time point meaning: neoterminal ileum biopsy at postoperative endoscopy, about 6 months after surgery. V dropped 6 bases and J dropped 7; count of bases not matched to a gene: 12. Germline CDR1 MNHNS, CDR2 SASEGT. The CDR3 contains 15 residues. The V and J genes are TRBV6-1 and TRBJ1-2; 9 bases line up with TRBD1. The clonotype comes from an adult with Crohn's disease. Specimen: ileal tissue. The CDR3 region has the DNA TGTGCCAGCAGCCCCTCGGGACAGGGTGCGGTTGGCTACACCTTC. The encoded protein is CASSPSGQGAVGYTF.